Below, 8 T cell receptor beta chains from the same sample are listed, as sequenced in a study of T cell repertoires in cytomegalovirus infection. A single record per CDR3 protein comes from TCRdb applying MiXCR to the reads. The data show 700,000 to 950,000 distinct CDR3 sequences, around a third seen once. The antigens of these receptors remain unknown. This material consisted of cultured CD8+ T cells from PBMCs, taken from culture after CMV antigen stimulation. Every receptor here comes from a human donor in good health (CMV status not recorded). Some clones in this sample may be carry-over from other donors' samples.

The sample holds many counts of this clonotype. The CDR3 loop is CASSPYQPTGVLEAFF. In DNA, the CDR3 is TGTGCCAGCAGCCCATACCAGCCAACAGGGGTGTTGGAAGCTTTCTTT. The chain is built from TRBV7-2 and TRBJ1-1; 7 bases are shared with TRBD1. This CDR3 contains 16 residues. V was pared by 5 bases and J by 8 bases, with 17 bases of the junction left unmatched. Germline CDR1 is SGHTA and CDR2 is FQGNSA.

The rearrangement links TRBV29-1 to TRBJ1-2; 7 bases map to TRBD1. Trimming cost V 8 bases and J 6 bases; bases outside gene matches: 6. The V gene's germline CDR1 is SQVTM and CDR2 ANQGSEA. The CDR3 contains 11 residues. The CDR3 is CSLRQGNGYTF. The CDR3 nucleotides are TGCAGCTTACGACAGGGAAATGGCTACACCTTC.

This clonotype was counted only a few times. The genes are TRBV23-1 and TRBJ2-1, with a weak D call TRBD1 (6 bases). TRBV23-1 is an ORF, and what it does is uncertain. The germline V and J ends were trimmed by 1 base and 5 bases, with 9 bases remaining between them. This CDR3 region has 14 residues. Written as DNA, the CDR3 is TGCGCCAGCAGTCAATTACAGGGTAACAATGAGCAGTTCTTC. Translating gives CASSQLQGNNEQFF.

The V and J genes are TRBV10-1 and TRBJ2-7; D gene ambiguous. This CDR3 region has 17 residues. V lost 3 bases and J 0 bases, leaving 18 bases between the germline ends. In germline, CDR1 is WNHNN, CDR2 SYGVQD (reference sequence). This CDR3 is CASSDLGTVRNSYEQYF. CDR3 in DNA: TGCGCCAGCAGTGATTTAGGAACCGTCCGAAACTCCTACGAGCAGTACTTC.

This chain joins TRBV6-1 and TRBJ2-5; 8 nucleotides align to TRBD1. J lost 6 bases, V lost 10 bases, and 7 bases had no gene match. CDR3 length: 12 residues. Germline CDR1 MNHNS, CDR2 SASEGT. The CDR3 DNA reads as TGTGCCACCCTAGGACAGGGAAAGACCCAGTACTTC. Its translation is CATLGQGKTQYF.

CDR3 nucleotides: TGTGCCAGCAGCCTCCGGGACAGGGGGCTTGGCGATGAGCAGTTCTTC. Its protein product is CASSLRDRGLGDEQFF. J is TRBJ2-1 and V is TRBV6-2 or TRBV6-3; 12 bases map to TRBD1. Germline CDR1 reads MNHEY; CDR2 reads SVGEGT. The V gene end was trimmed by 6 bases and the J gene end by 8 bases; junction bases not matched to a gene: 11. The CDR3 contains 16 residues.

The chain combines TRBV6-2 or TRBV6-3 with TRBJ2-3; 8 positions agree with TRBD2. CDR1 and CDR2 from the germline V gene are MNHEY and SVGEGT. The CDR3 is 18 residues long. Unmatched junction bases numbered 15, after V lost 5 bases and J lost 2 bases. CDR3 amino acids: CASSHSGGIEALTDTQYF. In DNA form, the CDR3 reads TGTGCCAGCAGTCACAGCGGGGGCATCGAAGCGCTCACAGATACGCAGTATTTT.

The genes are TRBV4-1 and TRBJ2-2, with 11 bases fitting TRBD2. The CDR3 is 17 residues long. Germline V CDR1 and CDR2: MGHRA, YSYEKL. Losses at the gene ends were 0 bases for V and 1 base for J; bases not matched to a gene: 1. DNA for the CDR3: TGCGCCAGCAGCCAAGAGGGACTAGCGGTGAACACCGGGGAGCTGTTTTTT. It codes for CASSQEGLAVNTGELFF.